This T cell receptor (beta chain) was obtained from a study of human T cells and chemical hapten exposure. Across the study: Minor pooled library volume differences mainly drove per-sample TCR yield variation.

Specified time point: patch test 3, about 24 weeks after DPC sensitization. The treatment: therapeutic diphenylcyclopropenone sensitization with weekly scalp DPC. Regarding the study as a whole: Healthy people's immune response may differ from that of the donors, who had alopecia.

V lost 0 bases, J lost 0 bases, and 14 bases lay in between. The CDR3 is 17 amino acids. Looked up from germline, CDR1 is SGDLS and CDR2 is YYNGEE. Details on this clonotype: Its antigen is undetermined.

Individual cDNA molecules in this library carried unique molecular identifiers. Original processing methods: A typical sample had 95,000 to 100,000 TCRs, with roughly 20,000 to 700,000 overall. MiXCR was run by TCRdb on the RACE reads, yielding one entry per CDR3 protein. Here the V and J calls rest on TCRdb's processing, not on the authors' analysis. This sample yields about 190,000 distinct CDR3 sequences, of which about 25% are seen a single time; around 2.5% belongs to the top ten. This chain connects TRBV9 to TRBJ2-3, with D possibly TRBD1 on 6 matching bases. The receptor's source is a woman aged 40 to 50 with alopecia areata. Some clones in this sample may be carry-over from other donors' samples. Material: whole blood, obtained in connection with sensitization to the hapten diphenylcyclopropenone (DPC). The CDR3 DNA reads as TGTGCCAGCAGCGTAGGACGGCAGGGACAAAGCACAGATACGCAGTATTTT. Translating it yields CASSVGRQGQSTDTQYF.